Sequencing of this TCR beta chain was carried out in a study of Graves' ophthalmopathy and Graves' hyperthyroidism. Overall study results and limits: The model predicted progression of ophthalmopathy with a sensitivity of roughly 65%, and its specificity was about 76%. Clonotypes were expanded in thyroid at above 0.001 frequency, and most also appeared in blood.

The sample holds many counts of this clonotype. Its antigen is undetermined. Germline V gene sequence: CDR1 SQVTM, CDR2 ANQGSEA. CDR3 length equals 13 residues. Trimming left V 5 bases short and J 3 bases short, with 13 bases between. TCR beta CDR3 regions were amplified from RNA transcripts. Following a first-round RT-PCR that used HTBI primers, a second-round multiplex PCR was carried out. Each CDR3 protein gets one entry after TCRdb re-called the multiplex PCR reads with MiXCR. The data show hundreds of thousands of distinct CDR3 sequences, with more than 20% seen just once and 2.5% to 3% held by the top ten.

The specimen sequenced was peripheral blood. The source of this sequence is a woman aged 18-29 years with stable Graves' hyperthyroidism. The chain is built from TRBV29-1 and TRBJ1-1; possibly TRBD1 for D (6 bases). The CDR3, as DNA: TGCAGCGTTAATGGGGGGCCCTACACTGAAGCTTTCTTT. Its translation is CSVNGGPYTEAFF.